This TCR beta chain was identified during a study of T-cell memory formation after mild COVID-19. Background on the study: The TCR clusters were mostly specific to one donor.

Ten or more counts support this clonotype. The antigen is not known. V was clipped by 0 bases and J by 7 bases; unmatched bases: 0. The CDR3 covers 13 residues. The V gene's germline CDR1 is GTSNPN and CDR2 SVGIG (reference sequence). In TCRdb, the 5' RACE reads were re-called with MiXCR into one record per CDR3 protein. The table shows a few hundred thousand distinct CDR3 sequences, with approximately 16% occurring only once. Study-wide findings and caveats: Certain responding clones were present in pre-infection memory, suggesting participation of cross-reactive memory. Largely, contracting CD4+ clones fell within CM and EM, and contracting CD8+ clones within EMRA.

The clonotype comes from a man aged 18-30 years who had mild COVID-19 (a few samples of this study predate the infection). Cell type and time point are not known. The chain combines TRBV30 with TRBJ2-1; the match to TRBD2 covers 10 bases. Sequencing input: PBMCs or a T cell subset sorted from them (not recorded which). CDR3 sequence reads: CAWSVGLANEQFF. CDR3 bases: TGTGCCTGGAGTGTGGGACTAGCGAATGAGCAGTTCTTC.